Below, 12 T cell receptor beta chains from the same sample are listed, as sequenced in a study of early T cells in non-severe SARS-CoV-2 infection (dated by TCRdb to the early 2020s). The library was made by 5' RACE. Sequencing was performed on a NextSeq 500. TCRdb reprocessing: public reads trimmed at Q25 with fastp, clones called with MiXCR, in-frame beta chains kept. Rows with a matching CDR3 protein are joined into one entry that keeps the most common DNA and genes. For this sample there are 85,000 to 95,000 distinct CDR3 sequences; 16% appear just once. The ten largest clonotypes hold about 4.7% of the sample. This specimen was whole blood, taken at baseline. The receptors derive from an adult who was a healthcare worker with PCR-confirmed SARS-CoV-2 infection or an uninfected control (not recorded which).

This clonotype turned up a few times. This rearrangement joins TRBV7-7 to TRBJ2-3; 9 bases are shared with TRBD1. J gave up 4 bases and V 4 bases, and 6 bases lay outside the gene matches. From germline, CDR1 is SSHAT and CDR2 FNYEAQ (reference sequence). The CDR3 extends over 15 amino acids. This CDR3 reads CASSSPGQGADTQYF. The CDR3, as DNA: TGTGCCAGCAGCTCTCCGGGACAGGGAGCAGATACGCAGTATTTT.

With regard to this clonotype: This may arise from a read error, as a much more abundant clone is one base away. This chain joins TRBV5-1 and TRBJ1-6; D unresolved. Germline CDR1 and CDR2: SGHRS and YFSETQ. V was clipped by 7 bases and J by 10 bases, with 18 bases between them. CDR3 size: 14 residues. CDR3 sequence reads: CASGADGPGSPLHF. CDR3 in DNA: TGCGCCAGCGGCGCGGACGGACCCGGGTCACCCCTCCACTTT. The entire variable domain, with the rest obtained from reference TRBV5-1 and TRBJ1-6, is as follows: KAGVTQTPRYLIKTRGQQVTLSCSPISGHRSVSWYQQTPGQGLQFLFEYFSETQRNKGNFPGRFSGRQFSNSRSEMNVSTLELGDSALYLCASGADGPGSPLHFGNGTRLTVT.

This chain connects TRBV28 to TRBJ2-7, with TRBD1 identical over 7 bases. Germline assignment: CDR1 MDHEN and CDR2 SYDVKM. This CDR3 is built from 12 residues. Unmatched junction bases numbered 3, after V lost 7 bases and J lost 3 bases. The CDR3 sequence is CASNRGNYEQYF. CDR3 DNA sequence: TGTGCCAGCAACAGGGGTAACTACGAGCAGTACTTC.

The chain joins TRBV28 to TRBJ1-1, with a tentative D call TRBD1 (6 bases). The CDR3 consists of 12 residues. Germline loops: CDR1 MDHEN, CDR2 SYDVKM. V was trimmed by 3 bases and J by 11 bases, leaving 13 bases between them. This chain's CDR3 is CASSFPGGQAFF. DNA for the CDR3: TGTGCCAGCAGTTTCCCGGGGGGGCAGGCTTTCTTT. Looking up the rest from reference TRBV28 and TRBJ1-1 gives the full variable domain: DVKVTQSSRYLVKRTGEKVFLECVQDMDHENMFWYRQDPGLGLRLIYFSYDVKMKEKGDIPEGYSVSREKKERFSLILESASTNQTSMYLCASSFPGGQAFFGQGTRLTVV.

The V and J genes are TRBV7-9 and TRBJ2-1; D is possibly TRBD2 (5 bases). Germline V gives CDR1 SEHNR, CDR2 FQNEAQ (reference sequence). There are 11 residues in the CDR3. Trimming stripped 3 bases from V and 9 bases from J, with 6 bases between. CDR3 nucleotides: TGTGCCAGCAGCTTCGGGATTGAGCAGTTCTTC. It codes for CASSFGIEQFF. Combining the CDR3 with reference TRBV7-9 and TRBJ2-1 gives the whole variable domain DTGVSQNPRHKITKRGQNVTFRCDPISEHNRLYWYRQTLGQGPEFLTYFQNEAQLEKSRLLSDRFSAERPKGSFSTLEIQRTEQGDSAMYLCASSFGIEQFFGPGTRLTVL.

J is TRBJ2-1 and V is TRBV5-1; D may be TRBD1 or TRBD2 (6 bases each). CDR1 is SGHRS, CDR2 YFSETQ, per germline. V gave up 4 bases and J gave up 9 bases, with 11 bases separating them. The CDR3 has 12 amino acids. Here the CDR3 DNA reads TGCGCCAGCAGCGGGGGGCACTCTGAGCAGTTCTTC. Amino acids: CASSGGHSEQFF.

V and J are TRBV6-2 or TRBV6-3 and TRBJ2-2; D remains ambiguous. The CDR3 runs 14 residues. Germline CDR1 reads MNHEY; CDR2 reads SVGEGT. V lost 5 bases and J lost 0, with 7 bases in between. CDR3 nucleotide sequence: TGTGCCAGCAGTGTTGGACCGAACACCGGGGAGCTGTTTTTT. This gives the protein CASSVGPNTGELFF.

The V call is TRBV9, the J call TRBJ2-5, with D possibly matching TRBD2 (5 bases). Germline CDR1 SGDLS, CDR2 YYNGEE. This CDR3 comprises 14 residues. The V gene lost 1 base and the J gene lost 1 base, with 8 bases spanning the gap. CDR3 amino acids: CASSVLAGQETQYF. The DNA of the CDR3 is TGTGCCAGCAGCGTACTAGCAGGCCAAGAGACCCAGTACTTC.

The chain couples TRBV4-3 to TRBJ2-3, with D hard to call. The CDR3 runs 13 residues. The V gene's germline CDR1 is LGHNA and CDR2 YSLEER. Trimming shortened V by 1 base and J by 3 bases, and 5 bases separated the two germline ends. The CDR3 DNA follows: TGCGCCAGCAGCCAAGTAGTTACAGATACGCAGTATTTT. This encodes CASSQVVTDTQYF.

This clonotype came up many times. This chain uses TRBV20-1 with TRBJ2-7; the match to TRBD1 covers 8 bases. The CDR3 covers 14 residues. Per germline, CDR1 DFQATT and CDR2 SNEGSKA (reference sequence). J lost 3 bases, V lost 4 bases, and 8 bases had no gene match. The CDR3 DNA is TGCAGTGCTACCGACAGGGGACAGAACTACGAGCAGTACTTC. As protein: CSATDRGQNYEQYF.

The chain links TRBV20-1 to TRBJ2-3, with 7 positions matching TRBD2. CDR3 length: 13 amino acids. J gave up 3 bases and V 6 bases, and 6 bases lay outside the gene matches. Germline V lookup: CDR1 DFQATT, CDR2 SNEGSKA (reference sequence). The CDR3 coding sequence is TGCAGTGCCTTAGCGGGTGCTACAGATACGCAGTATTTT. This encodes CSALAGATDTQYF.

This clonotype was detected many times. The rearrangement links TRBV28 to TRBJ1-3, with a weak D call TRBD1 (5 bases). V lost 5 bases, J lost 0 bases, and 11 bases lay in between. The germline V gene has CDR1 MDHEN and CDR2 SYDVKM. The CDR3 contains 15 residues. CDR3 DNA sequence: TGTGCCAGCAGTCCGCGGGGGGGCTCTGGAAACACCATATATTTT. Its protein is CASSPRGGSGNTIYF.